This T cell receptor (beta chain) comes out of a study of response to subunit inactivated influenza vaccine. This CDR3 has 14 residues. The V segment lost 5 bases and the J segment 6 bases; nucleotides outside the gene matches: 4. This clonotype was counted between two and nine times. Its target is not known. TCRdb re-derived calls from the RT-PCR reads in MiXCR, one entry per CDR3 protein. The sample lists roughly 190,000 distinct CDR3 sequences, 14% occurring once. Study-level points and caveats: Each seasonal influenza vaccination recruits few new T cells, the authors suggested.

V usage is TRBV12-3 or TRBV12-4 and J usage is TRBJ2-2, with 9 bases aligning to TRBD1. The TCR originated in a man aged 45-60 years who received an inactivated influenza vaccine. The starting material was CD8+ T cells sorted from PBMCs, obtained 4 to 6 days after vaccination. The DNA for the CDR3 is TGTGCCAGCAGTCAGGACAGGGGTTCCGGGGAGCTGTTTTTT. Amino acid sequence: CASSQDRGSGELFF.